This T cell receptor (beta chain) derives from a study of blood T cells in healthy people across ages. This CDR3 is built from 16 residues. V lost 5 bases and J lost 7; bases outside the gene matches: 14. In germline, CDR1 is LGHNT, CDR2 FRNRAP. Extraction of total RNA produced a minimum of 5.5 micrograms from each sample. Comment on this clonotype: Its specificity is not known.

Primed by a sample-barcoded 5' primer and a J-beta primer mix, a second PCR proceeded for 7 to 11 cycles. With 12 random nucleotides, a template-switch adaptor tagged each individual cDNA molecule. Each CDR3 protein is one row after TCRdb ran MiXCR on the 5' RACE reads. The sample records some 1.7 million distinct CDR3 sequences, 28% being singletons. Study conclusions and caveats: Estimated diversity that came from one million T cells was considered an underestimate.

The clonotype comes from a woman aged 25 to 45 in good health. Sequences were obtained from blood. The chain couples TRBV12-5 to TRBJ2-1, with TRBD2 matching 7 bases. The CDR3 DNA reads TGTGCTAGTGGTCAGAGACTAGCTGGAGGGCCAAATGAGCAGTTCTTC. Protein sequence: CASGQRLAGGPNEQFF.